Detailed here is one TCR beta chain. Its antigen is not known. CDR3 length: 12 residues. Trimming pared 2 bases from V and 8 bases from J, leaving 10 bases between. Germline V CDR1 and CDR2: SGHRS, YFSETQ. A patient was excluded if there was uncontrolled infection, other autoimmune disease, pregnancy or lactation. The data originate from a study of T cells in Graves' hyperthyroidism and ophthalmopathy. The overall study: Peripheral blood was taken when the disease was first diagnosed, before any treatment began. The study, taken as a whole, reports: Ophthalmopathy and stable hyperthyroidism were told apart by a 13 V-J model. Most clonotypes that expanded in the thyroid above 0.001 also showed up in blood.

Amplified regions were TCR beta CDR3 sequences from RNA transcripts. Primed by the HTBI set, a first-round RT-PCR was run on the TCR CDR3. TCRdb independently ran MiXCR on the multiplex PCR reads; one entry per CDR3 protein. The sample yields about 300,000 distinct CDR3 sequences, roughly a fifth seen once. The rearrangement joins TRBV5-1 to TRBJ1-1; TRBD1 might be the D (5 bases). Input material: blood. The sequence derives from a man in his fifties or sixties with Graves' ophthalmopathy. CDR3 coding DNA: TGCGCCAGCAGCTTAGGACAAAGCGAAGCTTTCTTT. Translation gives CASSLGQSEAFF.